This entry lists 21 T cell receptor beta chains sequenced from one sample in a study of cytotoxic CD8 clonotypes in ibrutinib-treated CLL. The assay was immunoSEQ multiplex PCR, and TCRdb's table has in-frame clones only and misses some. The repertoire includes some 85,000 clones, approximately 71% of them detected once, and around 24% sits in the top ten. Source: PBMCs, taken after 24 months of ibrutinib treatment. The receptors derive from a human donor with chronic lymphocytic leukemia.

The chain combines TRBV7-8 with TRBJ2-7, with D tentatively TRBD1 (6 bases). The CDR3 consists of 15 residues. Germline V lookup: CDR1 SGHVS, CDR2 FQNEAQ. V was clipped by 0 bases and J by 3 bases, with 12 bases between them. CDR3 amino acids: CASSLALTGSYEQYF. CDR3 bases: TGTGCCAGCAGCTTAGCGCTTACAGGGAGCTACGAGCAGTACTTC.

The chain carries TRBV30 and TRBJ2-7, with a tentative D call TRBD2 (6 bases). CDR3 length: 14 residues. V shed 5 bases and J shed 1 base, with 15 bases lying between them. CDR1 and CDR2 (germline): GTSNPN, SVGIG (reference sequence). The CDR3 nucleotides read TGTGCCTGGGCCCAACTAGCTGCTTCCTACGAGCAGTACTTC. Its translation is CAWAQLAASYEQYF.

The chain links TRBV6-6 to TRBJ1-1, with D possibly being TRBD1 (5 bases). Germline CDR1 is MNHNY and CDR2 is SVGAGI (reference sequence). The CDR3 spans 13 residues. V dropped 6 bases and J dropped 5 bases, with 13 bases sitting between them. CDR3 sequence reads: CASSSHGGTEAFF. The CDR3 nucleotides are TGTGCCAGCAGCTCCCATGGGGGGACTGAAGCTTTCTTT.

The chain joins TRBV5-1 to TRBJ2-7; tentative D call: TRBD2 (6 bases). V gave up 4 bases and J gave up 4 bases, with 15 bases separating them. Germline V gene sequence: CDR1 SGHRS, CDR2 YFSETQ. The CDR3 covers 14 residues. The CDR3 sequence is CASSESIGSYEQYF. For the CDR3, the DNA is TGCGCCAGCAGCGAAAGTATCGGGAGTTACGAGCAGTACTTC. Variable domain in full (rest from reference TRBV5-1 and TRBJ2-7): KAGVTQTPRYLIKTRGQQVTLSCSPISGHRSVSWYQQTPGQGLQFLFEYFSETQRNKGNFPGRFSGRQFSNSRSEMNVSTLELGDSALYLCASSESIGSYEQYFGPGTRLTVT.

There are a few counts of this clone. The J gene is TRBJ2-2, the V gene TRBV4-2; no firm D call. The CDR3 is made up of 12 amino acids. Trimming stripped 1 base from V and 4 bases from J, with 1 base between. Germline V gene lookup returns CDR1 LGHNA and CDR2 YNFKEQ. The CDR3 spells CASSQVTGELFF. Here the CDR3 DNA reads TGTGCCAGCAGCCAAGTCACCGGGGAGCTGTTTTTT.

This clone was recorded at least ten times. This specimen includes other DNA sequences encoding the same CDR3. The V call is TRBV19, the J call TRBJ1-4; 7 nucleotides line up with TRBD1. Germline V gene data show CDR1 as LNHDA and CDR2 as SQIVND (reference sequence). V gave up 3 bases and J gave up 5 bases; unmatched junction bases: 3. This CDR3 is 14 amino acids long. The CDR3 bases are TGTGCCAGTAGTATTGGAGGGGGCAATGAAAAACTGTTTTTT. This sequence encodes CASSIGGGNEKLFF.

The chain links TRBV18 to TRBJ2-5, with TRBD2 as a possible D gene (6 bases). Germline CDR1 and CDR2: KGHSH and LQKENI. Trimming cost V 3 bases and J 3 bases, with 17 bases left between them. The CDR3 has 16 amino acids. The CDR3 coding sequence is TGTGCCAGCTCACCCCGCGGGGCAGCCCAAAAAGAGACCCAGTACTTC. Translation: CASSPRGAAQKETQYF.

Only a few counts were recorded for this clone. The chain employs TRBV5-1 and TRBJ2-2, with D uncertain. V lost 2 bases to trimming and J lost 2 bases, with 10 bases between them. Germline assignment: CDR1 SGHRS and CDR2 YFSETQ. The CDR3 covers 15 residues. CDR3 amino acids: CASSLEQRNTGELFF. The CDR3 DNA sequence: TGCGCCAGCAGCTTAGAACAGCGAAACACCGGGGAGCTGTTTTTT.

The CDR3 loop is CASSQEPGTPSAGYTF. CDR3 bases: TGTGCCAGCAGCCAGGAACCCGGGACACCGTCGGCGGGCTACACCTTC. This chain uses TRBV7-3 with TRBJ1-2; tentative D call: TRBD1 (6 bases). V lost 5 bases, J lost 8 bases, and 24 bases lay in between. The germline gives CDR1 SGHTA, CDR2 FQGTGA. The CDR3 length is 16 residues.

The chain employs TRBV7-2 and TRBJ1-2, with no clear D. Between the trimmed V and J ends, which lost 1 base and 2 bases, there was a span of 5 bases. Germline CDR1 SGHTA, CDR2 FQGNSA. The CDR3 covers 13 residues. The chain's CDR3 is CASSLEVNYGYTF. The CDR3 nucleotides read TGTGCCAGCAGCTTAGAGGTAAACTATGGCTACACCTTC. The variable domain in full, completed from reference TRBV7-2 and TRBJ1-2, reads GAGVSQSPSNKVTEKGKDVELRCDPISGHTALYWYRQSLGQGLEFLIYFQGNSAPDKSGLPSDRFSAERTGGSVSTLTIQRTQQEDSAVYLCASSLEVNYGYTFGSGTRLTVV.

The V and J genes are TRBV6-1 and TRBJ2-1; a weak D match, TRBD1 (5 bases). The germline V gene has CDR1 MNHNS and CDR2 SASEGT. The CDR3 sequence is 15 residues long. The ends were cut back, 6 bases at V and 4 bases at J, with 16 bases in the middle. CDR3 DNA: TGTGCCAGCAGCCCCTCTAGGGGATTTTACAATGAGCAGTTCTTC. This gives the protein CASSPSRGFYNEQFF.

This chain links TRBV7-6 with TRBJ1-1; 7 bases line up with TRBD1. In germline, CDR1 is SGHVS, CDR2 FNYEAQ. With 4 bases clipped from V and 4 bases from J, the junction kept 9 bases outside the gene matches. The CDR3 consists of 15 residues. As DNA, the CDR3 is TGTGCCAGCAGCTCAGTACAGGGGAGAGTCACTGAAGCTTTCTTT. This translates into CASSSVQGRVTEAFF.

The chain has TRBV5-1 and TRBJ2-3; D may be TRBD1 or TRBD2 (5 bases each). V was clipped by 0 bases and J by 4 bases, with 12 bases between them. Germline V gene sequence: CDR1 SGHRS, CDR2 YFSETQ. This CDR3 spans 15 amino acids. The CDR3: CASSLAGGSADTQYF. The CDR3 DNA reads TGCGCCAGCAGCTTGGCTGGGGGATCCGCAGATACGCAGTATTTT. Variable domain in full (rest from reference TRBV5-1 and TRBJ2-3): KAGVTQTPRYLIKTRGQQVTLSCSPISGHRSVSWYQQTPGQGLQFLFEYFSETQRNKGNFPGRFSGRQFSNSRSEMNVSTLELGDSALYLCASSLAGGSADTQYFGPGTRLTVL.

In the case of this clone: The sample contains more than one DNA sequence encoding this CDR3. The chain recombines TRBV4-2 with TRBJ1-1; D is ambiguous. Germline values: CDR1 LGHNA, CDR2 YNFKEQ. CDR3 size: 11 residues. V lost 3 bases to trimming and J lost 4 bases, with 3 bases between them. Here the CDR3 reads CASSQGTEAFF. The CDR3 DNA reads TGTGCCAGCAGCCAGGGCACTGAAGCTTTCTTT.

The chain couples TRBV6-6 to TRBJ1-5, with D possibly matching TRBD1 (5 bases). Germline V gene sequence: CDR1 MNHNY, CDR2 SVGAGI (reference sequence). This CDR3 has 13 amino acids. The V gene lost 5 bases and the J gene lost 6 bases, with 11 bases spanning the gap. CDR3 sequence reads: CASSTGTSQPQHF. The CDR3 DNA follows: TGTGCCAGCAGTACCGGGACGAGTCAGCCCCAGCATTTT.

This clone was observed a few times. The chain uses TRBV7-3 and TRBJ2-6, with D perhaps matching TRBD2 (5 bases). Germline CDR1 and CDR2: SGHTA and FQGTGA. Trimming shortened V by 5 bases and J by 3 bases, and 14 bases separated the two germline ends. This CDR3 contains 16 residues. The CDR3 spells CASSLRGSGGANVLTF. As DNA, the CDR3 is TGTGCCAGCAGCCTCCGGGGAAGCGGTGGGGCCAACGTCCTGACTTTC.

The rearrangement uses TRBV7-9 and TRBJ2-5; the match to TRBD2 covers 8 bases. V lost 5 bases and J lost 5; bases outside the gene matches: 13. In germline, CDR1 is SEHNR, CDR2 FQNEAQ (reference sequence). This CDR3 spans 16 amino acids. The CDR3 is CASSHSGTRVSETQYF. The CDR3 coding sequence is TGTGCCAGCAGCCACAGCGGGACTAGGGTGTCGGAGACCCAGTACTTC.

The genes are TRBV5-1 and TRBJ2-1, with 7 nucleotides matching TRBD2. This CDR3 spans 15 amino acids. Germline CDR1 and CDR2: SGHRS and YFSETQ. Germline trimming cut 9 bases from V and 4 bases from J; bases unmatched to any gene: 13. CDR3 sequence (DNA): TGCGCCACCTACGATGGGGCTAGCGGTTACAATGAGCAGTTCTTC. Translating it yields CATYDGASGYNEQFF.

The chain carries TRBV11-2 and TRBJ2-2; tentatively, D is TRBD2 (5 bases). Germline V gene sequence: CDR1 SGHAT, CDR2 FQNNGV. V was shortened by 0 bases and J by 5 bases, with 16 bases between the two germline ends. The CDR3 consists of 17 residues. The CDR3 here is CASSLDRIHPGTGELFF. The DNA for the CDR3 is TGTGCCAGCAGCTTAGATCGTATACATCCGGGGACCGGGGAGCTGTTTTTT.

The rearrangement joins TRBV28 to TRBJ2-1; 8 bases match TRBD2. Losses at the gene ends were 1 base for V and 9 bases for J; bases not matched to a gene: 8. CDR1 and CDR2 from the germline V gene are MDHEN and SYDVKM. This CDR3 is 15 amino acids long. This CDR3 is CASSLSSSGLREQFF. In nucleotides, the CDR3 is TGTGCCAGCAGTTTATCGTCTAGCGGGTTGCGTGAGCAGTTCTTC.

This sequence joins TRBV6-1 and TRBJ2-7, with 7 positions matching TRBD1. Trimming removed 5 bases from V and 2 bases from J; junction bases left unmatched: 6. CDR1 MNHNS and CDR2 SASEGT come from the germline V gene. The CDR3 has 14 amino acids. The CDR3 sequence is CASSPSGQTYEQYF. CDR3 DNA sequence: TGTGCCAGCAGTCCATCGGGACAGACCTACGAGCAGTACTTC.